Below are 27 T cell receptor beta chains sequenced from a single sample in a study of blood T cell repertoires in COVID-19. Measured with immunoSEQ multiplex PCR; TCRdb has only the in-frame clones, and not every one. The sample contains approximately 31,000 clones, about nine tenths of which appear only once. Sample: peripheral blood. All receptors derive from a human donor with active COVID-19. The donor label of this sample is uncertain.

This sequence joins TRBV7-9 and TRBJ1-2; D possibly corresponds to TRBD1 (6 bases). CDR1 and CDR2 from the germline V gene are SEHNR and FQNEAQ (reference sequence). Trimming left V 3 bases short and J 0 bases short, with 20 bases between. The CDR3 has 18 residues. CDR3: CASSFTDLQQGPNYGYTF. In nucleotides, the CDR3 is TGTGCCAGCAGCTTTACCGACCTCCAACAGGGACCTAACTATGGCTACACCTTC.

This clone has a single count. The gene calls are TRBV4-1 and TRBJ1-4, with TRBD1 matching over 9 bases. This CDR3 has 15 amino acids. Looked up from germline, CDR1 is MGHRA and CDR2 is YSYEKL. Trimming cost V 5 bases and J 8 bases; bases outside gene matches: 9. The CDR3 sequence: CASSKPGQGLEKLFF. CDR3 coding DNA: TGCGCCAGCAGCAAGCCGGGACAGGGTTTGGAAAAACTGTTTTTT.

This clone was observed a few times. The rearrangement links TRBV19 to TRBJ1-4, with TRBD1 as a possible D gene (6 bases). This CDR3 is built from 14 residues. The V end lost 9 bases, the J end lost 8 bases, and 19 bases lay between the germline ends. Germline V CDR1 and CDR2: LNHDA, SQIVND (reference sequence). Here the CDR3 reads CASQRPGEGEKLFF. The CDR3 coding sequence is TGTGCCAGCCAAAGACCAGGGGAGGGCGAAAAACTGTTTTTT.

V and J are TRBV7-2 and TRBJ2-7, with D tentatively TRBD1 (6 bases). This CDR3 is 18 amino acids long. V lost 1 base, J lost 3 bases, and 22 bases lay in between. Germline V gene sequence: CDR1 SGHTA, CDR2 FQGNSA. The CDR3 sequence: CASSLDYRRQETFYEQYF. The CDR3 DNA sequence: TGTGCCAGCAGCTTAGACTATCGGCGACAGGAGACTTTCTACGAGCAGTACTTC.

The rearrangement joins TRBV7-9 to TRBJ2-7, with 7 bases matching TRBD1. The CDR3 consists of 16 residues. V dropped 5 bases and J dropped 6; count of bases not matched to a gene: 16. Per germline, CDR1 SEHNR and CDR2 FQNEAQ (reference sequence). The CDR3 sequence is CASSGYRPGQSGEQYF. CDR3 nucleotide sequence: TGTGCCAGCAGCGGATATCGCCCGGGACAGTCGGGCGAGCAGTACTTC.

This clone was detected only once. This rearrangement joins TRBV9 to TRBJ2-1, with TRBD2 matching 8 bases. V trimming: 0 bases; J trimming: 7 bases; junction bases outside the gene matches: 9. Per germline, CDR1 SGDLS and CDR2 YYNGEE. The CDR3 is made up of 16 amino acids. The CDR3 DNA reads TGTGCCAGCAGCGTAGCTTGGGCGGGGGGTGTAAATGAGCAGTTCTTC. This translates into CASSVAWAGGVNEQFF.

The gene calls are TRBV11-2 and TRBJ2-7, with D perhaps TRBD1 (6 bases). CDR1 and CDR2 (germline): SGHAT, FQNNGV. This CDR3 is built from 14 residues. V lost 6 bases and J lost 2, with 14 bases in between. The CDR3 DNA reads as TGTGCCAGCAGGAGAGGGGGAGTTCCCTACGAGCAGTACTTC. Residues: CASRRGGVPYEQYF.

This clone has just one count. The chain uses TRBV10-3 and TRBJ2-2, with D hard to call. Germline CDR1 ENHRY, CDR2 SYGVKD. The CDR3 is made up of 14 amino acids. Trimming took off 4 bases at V and 3 bases at J, with 9 bases between the two ends. In DNA, the CDR3 is TGTGCCATCAGTGTGCGCAGCGACACCGGGGAGCTGTTTTTT. The encoded protein is CAISVRSDTGELFF.

The chain is built from TRBV10-2 and TRBJ1-6; D perhaps matches TRBD1 (6 bases). This CDR3 is 13 amino acids long. Trimming stripped 8 bases from V and 7 bases from J, with 12 bases between. Germline V gene lookup returns CDR1 WSHSY and CDR2 SAAADI. The CDR3 here is CASGGHVNSPLHF. The CDR3 coding sequence is TGCGCCAGCGGGGGACACGTAAATTCACCCCTCCACTTT.

The J gene is TRBJ2-1, the V gene TRBV24-1, with D perhaps matching TRBD1 (6 bases). The V and J ends lost 6 bases and 1 base respectively, with 15 bases between them. This CDR3 is 16 amino acids long. Germline CDR1 reads KGHDR; CDR2 reads SFDVKD. In DNA form, the CDR3 reads TGTGCCACCAGTAAAGGACAGACTCTGTCCTACAATGAGCAGTTCTTC. It translates to CATSKGQTLSYNEQFF.

The DNA for the CDR3 is TGTGCCAGCAGCGTAGACCCCCGGGACAGCTACGAGCAGTACTTC. The encoded protein is CASSVDPRDSYEQYF. The chain joins TRBV9 to TRBJ2-7, with 7 bases that match TRBD1. Trimming took 0 bases from V and 3 from J; bases not matched to a gene: 6. CDR1 and CDR2 from the germline V gene are SGDLS and YYNGEE. The CDR3 is 15 residues long.

About this clone: Other nucleotide sequences in the sample specify the same CDR3. V usage is TRBV9 and J usage is TRBJ2-2, with 9 bases lining up with TRBD2. V dropped 1 base and J dropped 0; count of bases not matched to a gene: 4. Germline assignment: CDR1 SGDLS and CDR2 YYNGEE. This CDR3 contains 17 residues. CDR3 in amino acids: CASSVRAGGANTGELFF. CDR3 nucleotides: TGTGCCAGCAGCGTACGGGCGGGGGGGGCGAACACCGGGGAGCTGTTTTTT.

J is TRBJ1-6 and V is TRBV12-2; no DNA check was done on the table's D call, TRBD1. TRBV12-2 is a recognized pseudogene. CDR3 length: 16 residues. CDR3 residues: CASRPPDWSHNSPLHF. CDR3 DNA: TGTGCAAGTCGCCCCCCAGATTGGTCCCATAATTCACCCCTCCACTTT.

The V and J genes are TRBV7-9 and TRBJ2-5; 12 nucleotides match TRBD1. This CDR3 spans 19 amino acids. Germline V lookup: CDR1 SEHNR, CDR2 FQNEAQ (reference sequence). The trim removed 5 bases at V and 3 bases at J, leaving 16 bases unmatched. The CDR3 nucleotides are TGTGCCAGCAGCCCCTTCGCGGGACAGGGGGCGTCAGGGGAAGAGACCCAGTACTTC. Protein product: CASSPFAGQGASGEETQYF. The complete variable domain, with remaining parts taken from reference TRBV7-9 and TRBJ2-5, reads DTGVSQNPRHKITKRGQNVTFRCDPISEHNRLYWYRQTLGQGPEFLTYFQNEAQLEKSRLLSDRFSAERPKGSFSTLEIQRTEQGDSAMYLCASSPFAGQGASGEETQYFGPGTRLLVL.

The genes are TRBV5-6 and TRBJ2-1, with a possible D match to TRBD1 (5 bases). The CDR3 runs to 15 residues. Trimming took 2 bases from V and 0 from J, leaving 9 bases between them. Per the germline V gene, CDR1 is SGHDT and CDR2 is YYEEEE. CDR3 coding DNA: TGTGCCAGCAGCTTAGGGGCCAGCTCCTACAATGAGCAGTTCTTC. Translated: CASSLGASSYNEQFF. Variable domain in full (rest from reference TRBV5-6 and TRBJ2-1): DAGVTQSPTHLIKTRGQQVTLRCSPKSGHDTVSWYQQALGQGPQFIFQYYEEEERQRGNFPDRFSGHQFPNYSSELNVNALLLGDSALYLCASSLGASSYNEQFFGPGTRLTVL.

J is TRBJ1-3 and V is TRBV18; D ambiguous. Between the trimmed V and J ends, which lost 3 bases and 1 base, there was a span of 19 bases. The germline CDR1 and CDR2 sequences are KGHSH and LQKENI. The CDR3 has 18 amino acids. The CDR3 region has the DNA TGTGCCAGCTCACCTCGCACCTCTCCGGGTCAATCTGGAAACACCATATATTTT. This codes for CASSPRTSPGQSGNTIYF.

The rearrangement links TRBV5-5 to TRBJ2-3; 7 nucleotides line up with TRBD1. Germline lookup yields CDR1 SGHKS and CDR2 YYEKEE (reference sequence). CDR3 length: 13 residues. The V and J ends lost 10 bases and 3 bases, in that order; junction bases with no gene match: 8. Here the CDR3 reads CASPGQTTDTQYF. The CDR3 nucleotides read TGTGCCTCCCCGGGACAGACGACAGATACGCAGTATTTT.

The chain uses TRBV3-1 (or the pseudogene TRBV3-2) and TRBJ1-1, with a tentative D call TRBD1 (5 bases). V was clipped by 4 bases and J by 4 bases, with 13 bases between them. Germline assignment: CDR1 LGHDT and CDR2 YNNKEL (reference sequence). The CDR3 covers 14 residues. The chain's CDR3 is CASSPLGRGTEAFF. DNA of the CDR3: TGTGCCAGCAGCCCCCTAGGGAGGGGCACTGAAGCTTTCTTT.

This chain connects TRBV7-2 to TRBJ1-2, with 12 bases identical to TRBD1. Germline trimming cut 0 bases from V and 5 bases from J; bases unmatched to any gene: 10. CDR3 length: 18 amino acids. Germline lookup yields CDR1 SGHTA and CDR2 FQGNSA. CDR3 coding DNA: TGTGCCAGCAGCTTAGCGCAACCGGGACAGGGGGCTAGGTATGGCTACACCTTC. It yields the protein CASSLAQPGQGARYGYTF. Together with reference TRBV7-2 and TRBJ1-2, the CDR3 gives the full variable domain: GAGVSQSPSNKVTEKGKDVELRCDPISGHTALYWYRQSLGQGLEFLIYFQGNSAPDKSGLPSDRFSAERTGGSVSTLTIQRTQQEDSAVYLCASSLAQPGQGARYGYTFGSGTRLTVV.

The V call is TRBV3-1 (or the pseudogene TRBV3-2), the J call TRBJ1-5; perhaps TRBD1 as D (6 bases). V was trimmed by 0 bases and J by 3 bases, leaving 12 bases between them. The germline V gene has CDR1 LGHDT and CDR2 YNNKEL (reference sequence). The CDR3 is 16 amino acids. CDR3 residues: CASSQDSGHYNQPQHF. The CDR3 bases are TGTGCCAGCAGCCAAGATTCGGGACACTACAATCAGCCCCAGCATTTT.

This clone was recorded only once. The V and J genes are TRBV29-1 and TRBJ2-7; 8 bases agree with TRBD1. CDR3 length: 13 residues. J lost 5 bases, V lost 4 bases, and 7 bases had no gene match. Germline V gene lookup returns CDR1 SQVTM and CDR2 ANQGSEA. The CDR3 reads CSVVGQGYDEQYF. CDR3 nucleotide sequence: TGCAGCGTTGTCGGACAGGGTTACGACGAGCAGTACTTC.

The chain employs TRBV6-1 and TRBJ2-7, with TRBD1 identical over 11 bases. This CDR3 comprises 13 residues. Trimming at V came to 1 base and at J to 10 bases, leaving 3 bases not matched to a gene. Per the germline V gene, CDR1 is MNHNS and CDR2 is SASEGT. The CDR3 protein is CASSEGTGGRQYF. The CDR3 bases are TGTGCCAGCAGTGAAGGGACAGGGGGCCGCCAGTACTTC.

This clone was picked up a small number of times. The chain employs TRBV18 and TRBJ1-2; D is uncertain. Trimming took off 0 bases at V and 5 bases at J, with 13 bases between the two ends. There are 15 residues in the CDR3. Germline CDR1 reads KGHSH; CDR2 reads LQKENI. This chain's CDR3 is CASSPPVTNIYGYTF. DNA for the CDR3: TGTGCCAGCTCACCACCGGTTACAAACATTTATGGCTACACCTTC.

The CDR3 is CASSLGLAGGRGRETQYF. CDR3 sequence (DNA): TGTGCCAGCAGCCTGGGACTAGCGGGGGGTCGTGGGAGAGAGACCCAGTACTTC. This rearrangement joins TRBV7-2 to TRBJ2-5; TRBD2 matches at 15 bases. CDR3 size: 18 residues. Trimming cost V 5 bases and J 4 bases; bases outside gene matches: 11. Germline lookup yields CDR1 SGHTA and CDR2 FQGNSA.

The CDR3 region has the DNA TGTGCCAGCAGTCATCCCCGAGCTAGCGGGGGACAAGAGACCCAGTACTTC. It is translated as CASSHPRASGGQETQYF. The V and J genes are TRBV6-6 and TRBJ2-5; 10 positions match TRBD2. There are 17 residues in the CDR3. CDR1 is MNHNY, CDR2 SVGAGI, per germline (reference sequence). J lost 2 bases, V lost 5 bases, and 11 bases had no gene match.

The chain combines TRBV12-3 or TRBV12-4 with TRBJ1-1; D unclear. Deletions cut 11 bases from V and 6 bases from J, with 13 bases between. This CDR3 spans 11 amino acids. CDR3 DNA: TGTGCCTCAGGTGGGAGGGCTGAAGCTTTCTTT. It specifies CASGGRAEAFF.

By sample share, this clone is medium-sized. This chain uses TRBV4-2 with TRBJ2-5; D is undetermined. The V gene's germline CDR1 is LGHNA and CDR2 YNFKEQ. The CDR3 has 17 amino acids. Trimming stripped 1 base from V and 4 bases from J, with 19 bases between. CDR3: CASSQGSQASDSETQYF. The CDR3, as DNA: TGTGCCAGCAGCCAAGGATCTCAAGCTTCAGACTCAGAGACCCAGTACTTC.